This T cell receptor (beta chain) was captured in a study of T cells in women clearing cervical HPV infection. From germline, CDR1 is SGHTA and CDR2 FQGNSA. The CDR3 runs to 14 residues. Clones were read by immunoSEQ multiplex PCR, and TCRdb kept only the in-frame ones, dropping some. The sample includes about 26,000 clones. Concerning this clone: Read data end 3 residues before the CDR3 end; the end is taken from the germline J gene.

The sequenced sample consisted of blood buffy coat. The V and J genes are TRBV7-2 and TRBJ2-3; D is uncertain. This clonotype was sampled from a woman between 18 and 70 years old with a cervical HPV16 infection that either progressed to CIN3+ or cleared (not recorded which). The sequenced part of the CDR3 DNA is TGTGCCAGCAGCTTAGCGTTGGGCACTCAGCCG. This sequence encodes CASSLALGTQP. The full CDR3 protein is CASSLALGTQPQYF.